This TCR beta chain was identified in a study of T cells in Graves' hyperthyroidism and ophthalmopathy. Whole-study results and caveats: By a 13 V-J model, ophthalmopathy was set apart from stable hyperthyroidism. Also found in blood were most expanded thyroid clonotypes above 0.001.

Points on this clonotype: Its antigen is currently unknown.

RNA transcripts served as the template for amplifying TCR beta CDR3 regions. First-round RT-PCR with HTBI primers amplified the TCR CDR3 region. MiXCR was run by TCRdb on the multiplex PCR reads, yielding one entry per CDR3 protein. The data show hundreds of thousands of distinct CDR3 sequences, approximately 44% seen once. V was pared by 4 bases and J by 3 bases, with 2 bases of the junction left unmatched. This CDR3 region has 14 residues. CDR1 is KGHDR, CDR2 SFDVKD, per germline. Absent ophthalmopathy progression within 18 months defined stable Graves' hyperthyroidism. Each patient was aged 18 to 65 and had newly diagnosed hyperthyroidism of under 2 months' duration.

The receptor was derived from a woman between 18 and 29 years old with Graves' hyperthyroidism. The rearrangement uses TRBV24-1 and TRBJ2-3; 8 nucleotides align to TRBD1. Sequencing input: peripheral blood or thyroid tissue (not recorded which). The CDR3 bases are TGTGCCACCAGTGACGGACAGGGAACAGATACGCAGTATTTT. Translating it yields CATSDGQGTDTQYF.